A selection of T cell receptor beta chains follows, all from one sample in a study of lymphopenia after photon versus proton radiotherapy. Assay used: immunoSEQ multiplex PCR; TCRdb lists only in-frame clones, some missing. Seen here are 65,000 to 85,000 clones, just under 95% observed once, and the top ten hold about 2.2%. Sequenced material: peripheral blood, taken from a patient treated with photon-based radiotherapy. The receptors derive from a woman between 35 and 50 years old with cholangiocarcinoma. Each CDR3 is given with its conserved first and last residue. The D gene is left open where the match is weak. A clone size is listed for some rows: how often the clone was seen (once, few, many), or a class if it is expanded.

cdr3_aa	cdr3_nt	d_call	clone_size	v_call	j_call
CASSPGQQGAKNIQYF	TGTGCCAGCAGTCCGGGCCAACAGGGAGCCAAAAACATTCAGTACTTC	NA	NA	TRBV2	TRBJ2-4
CAWSDGGNQPQHF	TGTGCCTGGAGTGATGGGGGCAATCAGCCCCAGCATTTT	NA	NA	TRBV30	TRBJ1-5
CTSYGGINSPLHF	TGCACCAGCTACGGTGGGATTAATTCACCCCTCCACTTT	NA	NA	TRBV10-2	TRBJ1-6
CASSQSSRGTDTQYF	TGTGCCAGCAGCCAGAGCTCTAGGGGCACAGATACGCAGTATTTT	NA	once	TRBV7-2	TRBJ2-3
CATSRDKPGTYGYTF	TGTGCCACCAGCAGAGATAAGCCAGGGACCTATGGCTACACCTTC	NA	once	TRBV15	TRBJ1-2
CASSGATDTQYF	TGTGCCAGCAGTGGAGCCACAGATACGCAGTATTTT	NA	NA	TRBV6-1	TRBJ2-3
CASRRTGRGYEQYF	TGTGCCAGCAGGCGGACGGGACGGGGCTACGAGCAGTACTTC	NA	few	TRBV27	TRBJ2-7
CAWTQDLNSPLHF	TGTGCATGGACACAGGATCTTAATTCACCCCTCCACTTT	NA	NA	TRBV7-9	TRBJ1-6
CASSYTGGVQETQYF	TGTGCCAGCAGCTATACAGGGGGCGTCCAAGAGACCCAGTACTTC	TRBD1	NA	TRBV7-3	TRBJ2-5
CASGPQGSRNTGELFF	TGTGCTAGTGGTCCTCAGGGCAGCCGGAACACCGGGGAGCTGTTTTTT	NA	NA	TRBV12-5	TRBJ2-2
CASSEAARAPGEQYF	TGTGCCAGCAGTGAAGCGGCACGGGCCCCGGGGGAGCAGTACTTC	NA	few	TRBV2	TRBJ2-7
CAWSGKGTGSTEAFF	TGTGCCTGGAGTGGGAAAGGGACAGGGAGCACTGAAGCTTTCTTT	TRBD1	NA	TRBV30	TRBJ1-1
CASRPYRGGSGPQHF	TGTGCCAGCAGGCCATACAGGGGTGGTTCAGGGCCCCAGCATTTT	TRBD1	few	TRBV28	TRBJ1-5
CASSYSISGRRETQYF	TGTGCCAGCAGTTACTCGATATCCGGACGAAGGGAGACCCAGTACTTC	NA	NA	TRBV6-5	TRBJ2-5
CAWGGTSGFYEQYF	TGTGCCTGGGGCGGGACTAGCGGTTTCTACGAGCAGTACTTC	TRBD2	NA	TRBV30	TRBJ2-7
CASSVGGAKDTQYF	TGTGCCAGCAGCGTAGGTGGGGCAAAAGATACGCAGTATTTT	NA	NA	TRBV9	TRBJ2-3
CARSLPTGWVAGGTYEQYF	TGTGCCAGAAGCTTACCGACAGGGTGGGTAGCGGGAGGGACCTACGAGCAGTACTTC	TRBD2	NA	TRBV5-3	TRBJ2-7
CASSILRPLAGGDTQYF	TGCGCCAGCAGCATACTACGGCCCCTAGCGGGAGGAGATACGCAGTATTTT	TRBD2	NA	TRBV5-1	TRBJ2-3
CASSFLGSNEKLFF	TGTGCCAGCAGTTTTTTGGGTTCTAATGAAAAACTGTTTTTT	NA	NA	TRBV6-5	TRBJ1-4
CATSRDLNYGYTF	TGTGCCACCAGCCGGGATCTTAACTATGGCTACACCTTC	NA	NA	TRBV15	TRBJ1-2
CASSQTTLPETQYF	TGCGCCAGCAGCCAAACCACGCTACCGGAGACCCAGTACTTC	NA	NA	TRBV4-1	TRBJ2-5
CASSLGTDSNYGYTF	TGTGCCAGCAGCCTAGGGACGGATTCTAACTATGGCTACACCTTC	NA	NA	TRBV7-9	TRBJ1-2
CASTFGLAGGYSTDTQYF	TGCGCCAGCACTTTCGGACTAGCGGGGGGATATAGCACAGATACGCAGTATTTT	TRBD2	NA	TRBV5-1	TRBJ2-3
CASSEDRGGGYTF	TGTGCCAGCAGCGAGGACAGGGGCGGTGGCTACACCTTC	TRBD1	NA	TRBV5-6	TRBJ1-2
CASGLGSREDTEAFF	TGTGCTAGTGGTTTGGGGTCTAGGGAGGACACTGAAGCTTTCTTT	NA	NA	TRBV12-5	TRBJ1-1
CASSQVPTTDTQYF	TGCGCCAGCAGCCAAGTCCCAACCACAGATACGCAGTATTTT	NA	NA	TRBV4-1	TRBJ2-3
CASSVGPSGLLNEQFF	TGTGCCAGCAGCGTAGGTCCTAGCGGACTCCTCAATGAGCAGTTCTTC	TRBD2	NA	TRBV9	TRBJ2-1
CASSPMGEAPYEQYF	TGTGCCAGCAGCCCAATGGGGGAGGCCCCCTACGAGCAGTACTTC	NA	NA	TRBV13	TRBJ2-7
CASSSPSSGNTIYF	TGTGCCAGCAGCTCCCCCAGCTCTGGAAACACCATATATTTT	NA	NA	TRBV7-2	TRBJ1-3
CASSLLYGSYGYTF	TGTGCCAGCAGCTTGCTCTACGGAAGCTATGGCTACACCTTC	NA	NA	TRBV5-6	TRBJ1-2
CASSYRGNQPQHF	TGTGCCAGCAGTTACAGGGGCAATCAGCCCCAGCATTTT	NA	NA	TRBV6-5	TRBJ1-5
CASSWTVNTEAFF	TGTGCCAGCAGTTGGACAGTTAACACTGAAGCTTTCTTT	NA	NA	TRBV6-6	TRBJ1-1
CASSPKIHQYENTIYF	TGTGCCAGCAGCCCTAAAATCCACCAATATGAAAACACCATATATTTT	NA	NA	TRBV11-2	TRBJ1-3
CASSPAGLGGYEQYF	TGTGCCAGCAGCCCCGCCGGGCTAGGGGGCTACGAGCAGTACTTC	NA	NA	TRBV7-3	TRBJ2-7
CASSYVAGPLPF	TGTGCCAGCAGCTATGTGGCAGGACCTCTCCCCTTC	NA	NA	TRBV7-9	TRBJ1-2